The 31 T cell receptor beta chains below were found in one sample sequenced in a study of tissue T cells after allogeneic stem cell transplantation. Documented time point: mouse harvest day 14 after allogeneic transplant. The graft held 10^6 splenic CD5+ T cells and 10^7 T-cell-depleted bone marrow cells. Here immunoSEQ multiplex PCR was the method, and the copy in TCRdb shows in-frame clones only, minus some. Here the sample spans under 6,000 clones, 49% being singletons. Specimen: lymph node tissue. The receptor set was obtained from a female BALB/c mouse given C57BL/6 T cells with graft-versus-host disease after an allogeneic hematopoietic cell transplant.

With regard to this clone: Gene labels here are mouse ones. The observed sequence ends 1 residue before the CDR3 terminus, with the missing tail filled in from the germline J gene. The rearrangement uses TRBV19 and TRBJ2-7; maybe TRBD1 (5 bases). Germline loops: CDR1 FNHDT, CDR2 SITEND (reference sequence). The CDR3 has 13 residues. Between the trimmed V and J ends, which lost 1 base and 5 bases, there was a span of 10 bases. CDR3: CASSIKGSHEQYF. The sequenced CDR3 bases are TGTGCCAGCAGTATAAAGGGGAGCCATGAACAGTAC.

By sample share, this clone is large. Gene and germline names: mouse. Read coverage stops 1 residue before the CDR3 terminus; the germline J gene supplies the remainder. The rearrangement uses TRBV3 and TRBJ1-4; unclear D gene. Trimming took off 4 bases at V and 1 base at J, with 7 bases between the two ends. Looked up from germline, CDR1 is SNHLY and CDR2 is FYNGKV (reference sequence). The CDR3 runs to 14 residues. CDR3: CASSSATSNERLFF. Incomplete CDR3 DNA: TGTGCCAGCAGCTCGGCGACTTCCAACGAAAGATTATTT.

Comments on this clone: The gene names here belong to mouse. The sequence runs out 1 residue before the end of the CDR3; the remainder is reconstructed from the germline J gene. The J gene is TRBJ2-2, the V gene TRBV16; 14 bases match TRBD2. CDR3 length: 18 amino acids. With 1 base clipped from V and 4 bases from J, the junction kept 5 bases outside the gene matches. Germline CDR1 is SGHSA and CDR2 is FRNQAP. The CDR3 bases that were read are TGTGCAAGCAGCTTAGCGGGACTGGGGGGGCGCGGCACCGGGCAGCTCTAC. This codes for CASSLAGLGGRGTGQLY. The whole CDR3 protein is CASSLAGLGGRGTGQLYF.

This clone was counted between two and nine times. The germline and genes are mouse ones. The read stops 1 residue short of the end of the CDR3; the missing end is completed from the germline J gene. The rearrangement links TRBV26 to TRBJ1-4, with D tentatively TRBD1 (5 bases). Trimming cost V 4 bases and J 0 bases, with 6 bases left between them. The CDR3 loop spans 14 amino acids. CDR1 is KGHPV, CDR2 FQNQEV, per germline (reference sequence). The sequenced CDR3 bases are TGTGCCAGCAGTCAGACAGTTTCCAACGAAAGATTATTT. Translating gives CASSQTVSNERLF. The complete CDR3 reads CASSQTVSNERLFF.

By proportion, this clone is medium-sized. The genes are named according to mouse. The read terminates 1 residue ahead of where the CDR3 ends, so the germline J gene completes it. The rearrangement joins TRBV5 to TRBJ1-4; D unclear. Germline-derived CDR1 and CDR2 are LGHNA and YNLKQL (reference sequence). The CDR3 covers 13 residues. V was shortened by 3 bases and J by 4 bases, with 6 bases between the two germline ends. CDR3: CASSHYVNERLFF. The CDR3 DNA, read in part, is TGTGCCAGCAGCCACTACGTCAACGAAAGATTATTT.

Comment on this clone: A junction end diverges from the germline sequence, so it may reflect a read error. Gene and germline names: mouse. The read ends 1 residue early relative to the CDR3; the germline J gene fills the gap. The chain combines TRBV1 with TRBJ2-3, with a tentative D call TRBD2 (6 bases). Germline CDR1 and CDR2: NSQYPW and LRSPGD (reference sequence). The CDR3 sequence is 17 residues long. The DNA read from the CDR3 is TGCACCTGCCGTGCAGTACTGGGTGGGCTTAGTGCAGAAACGCTGTAT. It yields the protein CTCRAVLGGLSAETLY. The CDR3 as a whole reads CTCRAVLGGLSAETLYF.

This clone is classed as large. Gene names refer to mouse genes. The read stops 1 residue short of the end of the CDR3; the missing end is completed from the germline J gene. This sequence joins TRBV1 and TRBJ2-7, with D perhaps being TRBD1 or TRBD2 (5 bases each). Germline CDR1 NSQYPW, CDR2 LRSPGD (reference sequence). The CDR3 covers 13 residues. The V gene lost 4 bases and the J gene lost 1 base, with 8 bases spanning the gap. The CDR3 is CTCSEGPSYEQYF. The part of the CDR3 DNA that was read is TGCACCTGCAGTGAGGGACCGTCCTATGAACAGTAC.

A word on this clone: Gene and germline names: mouse. The read stops 1 residue short of the end of the CDR3; the missing end is completed from the germline J gene. The V and J genes are TRBV23 and TRBJ2-7; the tabulated D call, TRBD2, remains unverified against the DNA. CDR3 size: 14 residues. Germline lookup yields CDR1 KGHTA and CDR2 FQNQQP. The CDR3 DNA, read in part, is TGCTCCAGCACCCCGGGACTGGGGGGCTATGAACAGTAC. Its translation is CSSTPGLGGYEQY. The whole CDR3 protein is CSSTPGLGGYEQYF.

This clone occurred once. All gene names here are mouse names. The CDR3 DNA, read in part, is TGTGCCAGCAGTCGACAGACAAACACAGAAGTCTTC. The encoded protein is CASSRQTNTEVF. In full, the CDR3 reads CASSRQTNTEVFF. The chain has TRBV26 and TRBJ1-1; tentatively, D is TRBD1 (5 bases). The read gets to within 1 residue of the CDR3 end, and the germline J gene fills in the rest. V lost 4 bases and J 0 bases, leaving 6 bases between the germline ends. This CDR3 is built from 13 residues. CDR1 and CDR2 (germline): KGHPV, FQNQEV (reference sequence).

For this clone: All gene names here are mouse names. With the read ending 1 residue before the CDR3 end, the germline J gene is used to fill in that end. The rearrangement uses TRBV5 and TRBJ2-1, with 10 bases aligning to TRBD1. The germline V gene encodes CDR1 LGHNA and CDR2 YNLKQL (reference sequence). The J segment lost 3 bases and the V segment lost 1 base, leaving 0 bases of the junction unmatched. This CDR3 region has 15 residues. The CDR3 reads CASSQGTGGYAEQFF. CDR3 DNA (partial): TGTGCCAGCAGCCAAGGGACAGGGGGCTATGCTGAGCAGTTC.

Comment on this clone: Germline and genes here are mouse. The read falls 1 residue short of the CDR3 end, and the missing part is taken from the germline J gene. This sequence joins TRBV3 and TRBJ2-3; 12 nucleotides match TRBD2. Germline V gives CDR1 SNHLY, CDR2 FYNGKV (reference sequence). Germline trimming cut 3 bases from V and 2 bases from J; bases unmatched to any gene: 3. The CDR3 covers 16 residues. CDR3 bases read: TGTGCCAGCAGCTTCGACTGGGGGGGCTTTGCAGAAACGCTGTAT. It yields the protein CASSFDWGGFAETLY. The full CDR3 sequence reads CASSFDWGGFAETLYF.

This clone was detected once. Gene names denote mouse genes. The CDR3 end is not reached by the read, which stops 1 residue before it; the germline J gene fills it in. This sequence joins TRBV26 and TRBJ2-5, with D maybe TRBD1 (6 bases). Between the trimmed V and J ends, which lost 6 bases and 3 bases, there was a span of 10 bases. CDR3 length: 13 residues. Germline V CDR1 and CDR2: KGHPV, FQNQEV (reference sequence). The CDR3 loop reads CASSQGQQDTQYF. The sequenced CDR3 bases are TGTGCCAGCAGCCAGGGACAACAAGACACCCAGTAC.

On this clone: Gene and germline names: mouse. Sequencing ends 1 residue short of the CDR3 end; the germline J gene provides the rest. This sample includes further DNA sequences coding for the same CDR3. The V and J genes are TRBV23 and TRBJ2-7. This CDR3 is 14 amino acids long. Germline loops: CDR1 KGHTA, CDR2 FQNQQP. The CDR3 loop reads CSSSQSRESYEQYF. The covered CDR3 bases are TGCTCCAGCAGCCAATCGAGGGAATCCTATGAACAGTAC.

To note about this clone: Each gene name is a mouse one. The read stops 1 residue short of the end of the CDR3; the missing end is completed from the germline J gene. This chain connects TRBV16 to TRBJ1-3; D is undetermined. V lost 3 bases and J lost 0, with 6 bases in between. Germline assignment: CDR1 SGHSA and CDR2 FRNQAP. The CDR3 is 14 amino acids. The sequenced part of the CDR3 DNA is TGTGCAAGCAGCTTTGACAATTCTGGAAATACGCTCTAT. Protein: CASSFDNSGNTLY. The complete CDR3 reads CASSFDNSGNTLYF. The variable domain in full, completed from reference TRBV16 and TRBJ1-3, reads NAGVIQTPRHKVTGKGQEATLWCEPISGHSAVFWYRQTIVQGLEFLTYFRNQAPIDDSGMPKERFSAQMPNQSHSTLKIQSTQPQDSAVYLCASSFDNSGNTLYFGEGSRLIVV.

A remark on this clone: Gene names refer to mouse genes. Read coverage stops 1 residue before the CDR3 terminus; the germline J gene supplies the remainder. This chain connects TRBV3 to TRBJ1-2, with D perhaps TRBD1 (6 bases). Germline V lookup: CDR1 SNHLY, CDR2 FYNGKV (reference sequence). The CDR3 spans 14 residues. V lost 5 bases and J 0 bases, leaving 10 bases between the germline ends. CDR3 sequence reads: CASSAGTTNSDYTF. CDR3 bases read: TGTGCCAGCAGCGCCGGGACAACAAACTCCGACTACACC. The full variable domain, with the rest looked up from reference TRBV3 and TRBJ1-2, is GPKVLQIPSHQIIDMGQMVTLNCDPVSNHLYFYWYKQILGQQMEFLVNFYNGKVMEKSKLFKDQFSVERPDGSYFTLKIQPTALEDSAVYFCASSAGTTNSDYTFGSGTRLLVI.

Regarding this clone: The germline and genes are mouse ones. The sequenced fragment ends 1 residue before the CDR3 boundary, so the rest is inferred from the germline J gene. The V and J genes are TRBV26 and TRBJ2-2, with 7 nucleotides matching TRBD2. The CDR3 covers 14 residues. Germline CDR1 and CDR2: KGHPV and FQNQEV (reference sequence). V gave up 4 bases and J gave up 4 bases; unmatched junction bases: 3. The CDR3 region is CASSPDWATGQLYF. The CDR3 bases that were read are TGTGCCAGCAGTCCCGACTGGGCCACCGGGCAGCTCTAC. The complete variable domain, with remaining parts taken from reference TRBV26 and TRBJ2-2, reads NSKVIQTPRYLVKGQGQKAKMRCIPEKGHPVVFWYQQNKNNEFKFLINFQNQEVLQQIDMTEKRFSAECPSNSPCSLEIQSSEAGDSALYLCASSPDWATGQLYFGEGSKLTVL.

As regards this clone: Each gene name is a mouse one. The read finishes 1 residue shy of the CDR3 end, and the germline J gene is used to complete it. This rearrangement joins TRBV29 to TRBJ2-4; D is ambiguous. Germline V gene data show CDR1 as MSHET and CDR2 as SYDVDS. This CDR3 comprises 12 residues. V lost 3 bases, J lost 4 bases, and 5 bases lay in between. The CDR3 bases that were read are TGTGCTAGCAGTTTTCCCGAAAACACCTTGTAC. This gives the protein CASSFPENTLY. The CDR3 in its entirety is CASSFPENTLYF.

On this clone: The gene names here belong to mouse. The observed sequence ends 1 residue before the CDR3 terminus, with the missing tail filled in from the germline J gene. V gene TRBV19 combines with J gene TRBJ1-6; D is unclear. TRBJ1-6 is known as an ORF, though its function is uncertain. The ends were cut back, 5 bases at V and 4 bases at J, with 4 bases in the middle. Germline V lookup: CDR1 FNHDT, CDR2 SITEND (reference sequence). The length of the CDR3 is 12 residues. CDR3 DNA (partial): TGTGCCAGCAGGAAATATAATTCGCCCCTCTAC. It translates to CASRKYNSPLY. The full CDR3 sequence reads CASRKYNSPLYF.

On this clone itself: Here the gene names and germline are mouse. The read stops 1 residue short of the end of the CDR3; the missing end is completed from the germline J gene. V gene TRBV3 combines with J gene TRBJ1-2, with D hard to call. V was cut by 3 bases and J by 1 base, with 6 bases left in between. In germline, CDR1 is SNHLY, CDR2 FYNGKV (reference sequence). This CDR3 is built from 13 residues. The chain's CDR3 is CASSFDINSDYTF. Partial CDR3 DNA: TGTGCCAGCAGCTTTGACATAAACTCCGACTACACC.

In the case of this clone: Here the gene names and germline are mouse. The read finishes 1 residue shy of the CDR3 end, and the germline J gene is used to complete it. The chain uses TRBV16 and TRBJ2-1; 14 bases are shared with TRBD2. Per germline, CDR1 SGHSA and CDR2 FRNQAP. The CDR3 loop spans 16 amino acids. V was pared by 5 bases and J by 4 bases, with 4 bases of the junction left unmatched. The CDR3 bases that were read are TGTGCAAGCAGCCTGGGACTGGGGGGGCTATATGCTGAGCAGTTC. Its translation is CASSLGLGGLYAEQF. The whole CDR3 is CASSLGLGGLYAEQFF.

Details on this clone: A junction boundary mismatches the germline segment, possibly from a read error. Gene names and germline refer to mouse. The sequence runs out 1 residue before the end of the CDR3; the remainder is reconstructed from the germline J gene. The chain combines TRBV29 with TRBJ2-7, with D uncertain. CDR3 size: 13 residues. Germline-derived CDR1 and CDR2 are MSHET and SYDVDS. The CDR3 DNA, read in part, is TGTGCTCGCAGTTCTTCGCTCTCCTATGAACAGTAC. Residues: CARSSSLSYEQY. The whole CDR3 protein reads CARSSSLSYEQYF.

To note about this clone: The germline and genes are mouse ones. The read gets to within 1 residue of the CDR3 end, and the germline J gene fills in the rest. V gene TRBV1 combines with J gene TRBJ1-3; 7 bases agree with TRBD1. J lost 2 bases, V lost 2 bases, and 0 bases had no gene match. The CDR3 totals 14 residues. Germline CDR1 NSQYPW, CDR2 LRSPGD (reference sequence). The CDR3 DNA, read in part, is TGCACCTGCAGTGCACAGGGGGCTGGAAATACGCTCTAT. Amino acids: CTCSAQGAGNTLY. The entire CDR3 is CTCSAQGAGNTLYF.

A remark on this clone: These gene names are mouse names. Read data end 1 residue before the CDR3 end; the end is taken from the germline J gene. The J gene is TRBJ2-3, the V gene TRBV16, with 10 bases aligning to TRBD2. J was trimmed by 0 bases and V by 6 bases; bases with no gene match: 3. Looked up from germline, CDR1 is SGHSA and CDR2 is FRNQAP. This CDR3 spans 15 amino acids. The CDR3: CASRWTGGSAETLYF. The sequenced part of the CDR3 DNA is TGTGCAAGCAGATGGACTGGGGGTAGTGCAGAAACGCTGTAT.

In its sample, this clone was seen a few times. Gene names and germline refer to mouse. CDR3 protein: CSSSHQQAPLF. CDR3 DNA, as far as it was read: TGCTCCAGCAGTCACCAGCAGGCTCCGCTT. The chain carries TRBV23 and TRBJ1-5; the D call TRBD1 from the table was never checked on the DNA. The read ends 1 residue before the CDR3 terminus; that terminus is restored from the germline J gene. Germline V gives CDR1 KGHTA, CDR2 FQNQQP. CDR3 size: 11 residues.

Points on this clone: Mouse germline and gene names are used. Read sequence stops 1 residue before the CDR3 end, and the germline J gene provides the missing end. The V gene is TRBV14, the J gene TRBJ2-1; a possible D gene is TRBD1 (6 bases). The ends were cut back, 2 bases at V and 5 bases at J, with 11 bases in the middle. This CDR3 comprises 14 residues. Germline V gives CDR1 SGHDT, CDR2 FRDEAV. The CDR3 spells CASSLTGTNAEQFF. CDR3 DNA (partial): TGTGCCAGCAGTTTAACCGGGACAAATGCTGAGCAGTTC.

This clone was counted once. The listed genes are named as in mouse. Read data end 1 residue before the CDR3 end; the end is taken from the germline J gene. The genes are TRBV26 and TRBJ1-1; 10 bases agree with TRBD1. V shed 4 bases and J 0 bases; nucleotides not matched to a gene: 2. The CDR3 spans 15 residues. CDR1 is KGHPV and CDR2 is FQNQEV in the germline V gene (reference sequence). CDR3 DNA, as far as it was read: TGTGCCAGCAGTCCGGGACAGGGGACAAACACAGAAGTCTTC. As protein: CASSPGQGTNTEVF. The CDR3 in its entirety is CASSPGQGTNTEVFF.

Note on this clone: An end of the junction does not agree with germline; a read error may underlie this. Mouse germline and gene names are used. The CDR3 end falls 1 residue outside the read, so it is completed with the germline J gene. This chain connects TRBV13-2 to TRBJ2-3, with no clear D. The CDR3 consists of 12 residues. CDR1 and CDR2 (germline): NNHNN, SYGAGS (reference sequence). The CDR3 loop is CASSESAETLYF. The CDR3 bases that were read are TGTGCCAGCAGTGAAAGTGCAGAAACGCTGTAT.

By share, this clone ranks as hyperexpanded. Gene labels here are mouse ones. The sequence runs out 1 residue before the end of the CDR3; the remainder is reconstructed from the germline J gene. The V and J genes are TRBV1 and TRBJ2-3, with 10 positions matching TRBD2. CDR1 NSQYPW and CDR2 LRSPGD come from the germline V gene (reference sequence). V lost 1 base, J lost 0 bases, and 4 bases stayed unmatched. The CDR3 loop spans 17 amino acids. The CDR3 reads CTCSAVLGGFSAETLYF. Incomplete CDR3 DNA: TGCACCTGCAGTGCAGTACTGGGGGGGTTTAGTGCAGAAACGCTGTAT.

In this sample, this clone turned up a few times. Gene and germline names: mouse. The read is 1 residue too short to cover the CDR3 end, so that end is filled in from the germline J gene. The gene calls are TRBV12-1 and TRBJ2-1, with 10 bases that match TRBD2. V lost 1 base, J lost 3 bases, and 5 bases stayed unmatched. From germline, CDR1 is SGHSN and CDR2 HYEKVE. This CDR3 is 16 amino acids long. CDR3 DNA (partial): TGTGCCAGCTCTCTACCTCTGGGGGGGCGCTATGCTGAGCAGTTC. It yields the protein CASSLPLGGRYAEQF. The full CDR3 reads CASSLPLGGRYAEQFF. Drawing the rest from reference TRBV12-1 and TRBJ2-1, the complete variable domain is DSGVVQSPRHIIKEKGGRSVLTCIPISGHSNVVWYQQTLGKELKFLIQHYEKVERDKGFLPSRFSVQQFDDYHSEMNMSALELEDSAMYFCASSLPLGGRYAEQFFGPGTRLTVL.

With respect to this clone: The listed genes are named as in mouse. The read gets to within 1 residue of the CDR3 end, and the germline J gene fills in the rest. The rearrangement uses TRBV12-1 and TRBJ1-1, with 11 bases that match TRBD1. Trimming cost V 2 bases and J 8 bases; bases outside gene matches: 3. CDR3 size: 13 residues. CDR1 and CDR2 (germline): SGHSN, HYEKVE. The CDR3 here is CASSRTGGGEVFF. Partial CDR3 DNA: TGTGCCAGCTCTCGGACAGGGGGCGGGGAAGTCTTC.

Points on this clone: Mouse gene names apply. The read ends 1 residue shy of where the CDR3 ends; the end is completed using the germline J gene. The V call is TRBV15, the J call TRBJ2-4; no firm D call. With 4 bases removed from V and 1 base from J, the gap between germline ends came to 6 bases. Germline CDR1 is SGHND and CDR2 is FRSKSL. There are 13 residues in the CDR3. The covered CDR3 bases are TGTGCCAGCAGTTCGGGAGGTCAAAACACCTTGTAC. The encoded protein is CASSSGGQNTLY. The complete CDR3 sequence is CASSSGGQNTLYF.